What follows is one T cell receptor (beta chain) and its context. The antigen is unknown. These data originate in a study of T cells in localized non-small cell lung cancer. General observations from the study: The study linked higher blood T cell density to longer overall survival. One tumor region alone was sequenced, and heterogeneity therefore remains possible. Uninvolved neighboring lung showed the greatest T cell clonality, exceeding tumor. A median of around 60 clones ranked among the top 100 in tumor appeared in adjacent lung.

Profiling relied on immunoSEQ multiplex PCR, and the TCRdb table lists in-frame clones only, not all of them. The sample comprises 60,000 to 65,000 clones, 85% to 90% of which are singletons, and under 2% rests with the top ten. The ends were cut back, 1 base at V and 0 bases at J, with 6 bases in the middle. CDR1 LNHNV and CDR2 YYDKDF come from the germline V gene (reference sequence). The CDR3 runs 14 residues. This TCR came from a woman aged 40-69 years with stage I lung adenocarcinoma. Sequencing used peripheral blood, obtained before any cancer treatment. This rearrangement joins TRBV15 to TRBJ1-1; D remains unclear. The CDR3 spells CATSRGDMNTEAFF. Here the CDR3 DNA reads TGTGCCACCAGCAGAGGTGACATGAACACTGAAGCTTTCTTT.